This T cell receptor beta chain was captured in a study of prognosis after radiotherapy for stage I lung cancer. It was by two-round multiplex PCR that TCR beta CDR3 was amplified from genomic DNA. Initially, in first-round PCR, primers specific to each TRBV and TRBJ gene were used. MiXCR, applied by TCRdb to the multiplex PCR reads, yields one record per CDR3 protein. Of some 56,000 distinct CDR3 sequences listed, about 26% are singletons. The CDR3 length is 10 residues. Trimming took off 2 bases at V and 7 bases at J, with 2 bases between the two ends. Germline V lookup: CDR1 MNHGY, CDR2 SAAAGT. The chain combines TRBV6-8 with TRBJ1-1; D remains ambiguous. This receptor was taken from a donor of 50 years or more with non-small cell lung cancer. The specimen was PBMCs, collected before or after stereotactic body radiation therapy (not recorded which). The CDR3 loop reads CASSYSEAFF. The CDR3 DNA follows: TGTGCCAGCAGTTACAGTGAAGCTTTCTTT.